This is a list of T cell receptor beta chains from one sample in a study of T cell responses to AZD1222 COVID-19 vaccine. The data were produced by immunoSEQ multiplex PCR, yet TCRdb's version contains in-frame clones alone and is incomplete. The sample includes over 90,000 clones, 85% to 90% seen only once; the top ten take 9% to 13%. The source material was peripheral blood, sampled 28 days after the second AZD1222 dose. Every receptor here comes from an adult who received the AZD1222 COVID-19 vaccine. The CDR3 runs from the conserved cysteine through the conserved F or W. Fields, in order: V gene, clone size, J gene, D gene, CDR3 DNA, CDR3 protein. The D gene is left open where the match is weak. Rows may omit the clone size; those that give it use once, few, many or a size class.

TRBV7-2,-,TRBJ1-4,-,TGTGCCAGCAGCTTAGAAGGGCTGGCAACTAATGAAAAACTGTTTTTT,CASSLEGLATNEKLFF
TRBV25-1,-,TRBJ1-2,-,TGTGCCAGCTCGGCAGGTTATGGCTACACCTTC,CASSAGYGYTF
TRBV30,-,TRBJ1-1,-,TGTGCCTGGAGTATGGGGGAGTTCACTGAAGCTTTCTTT,CAWSMGEFTEAFF
TRBV3-1/TRBV3-2,-,TRBJ2-7,-,TGTGCCAGCAGCCTAAGGGCTGCCTACGAGCAGTACTTC,CASSLRAAYEQYF
TRBV9,-,TRBJ2-1,-,TGTGCCAGCAGCGTAGGTAGCGGACTCCGCTACAATGAGCAGTTCTTC,CASSVGSGLRYNEQFF
TRBV3-1/TRBV3-2,-,TRBJ2-7,-,TGTGCCAGCAGCCACAGGGGAACCTACGAGCAGTACTTC,CASSHRGTYEQYF
TRBV19,-,TRBJ2-2,TRBD1,TGTGCCAGTAGTACCACAGGGGGCCACGGGGAGCTGTTTTTT,CASSTTGGHGELFF
TRBV20-1,many,TRBJ1-4,-,TGCAGTGCTAGGGGTATAAAACTGTTTTTT,CSARGIKLFF
TRBV4-3,-,TRBJ1-6,TRBD1,TGCGCCAGCAGCCAAGAACAGGGGCTATCCTATAATTCACCCCTCCACTTT,CASSQEQGLSYNSPLHF
TRBV6-6,once,TRBJ1-2,-,TGTGCCAGCAGTTACTCGAATGGCTACACCTTC,CASSYSNGYTF
TRBV2,-,TRBJ2-7,-,TGTGCCAGCTACAACCGGGACGGAGCCTACGAGCAGTACTTC,CASYNRDGAYEQYF